These 16 T cell receptor beta chains were all obtained from the same sample, sequenced in a study of T cell responses to AZD1222 COVID-19 vaccine. Assay used: immunoSEQ multiplex PCR; TCRdb lists only in-frame clones, some missing. Of just under 85,000 clones in the sample, about 86% were seen once. The material sequenced was peripheral blood, taken on day 0 of AZD1222 vaccination. The source of these receptors is an adult in good health.

Written as DNA, the CDR3 is TGTGCCAGCAGCTTCTATGGAAGGGGGCAAGAGACCCAGTACTTC. Its protein is CASSFYGRGQETQYF. The chain has TRBV5-6 and TRBJ2-5, with a tentative D call TRBD1 (6 bases). The CDR3 runs to 15 residues. Germline values: CDR1 SGHDT, CDR2 YYEEEE. The V end was cut by 2 bases, the J end by 2 bases, with 13 bases between.

The chain combines TRBV27 with TRBJ2-1; D gene uncertain. Trimming pared 0 bases from V and 4 bases from J, leaving 16 bases between. Germline V lookup: CDR1 MNHEY, CDR2 SMNVEV (reference sequence). CDR3 length equals 17 residues. CDR3 sequence reads: CASSLSGYGSLYNEQFF. DNA for the CDR3: TGTGCCAGCAGTTTATCGGGTTATGGTAGTCTGTACAATGAGCAGTTCTTC.

In this sample, this clone turned up once. The V and J genes are TRBV18 and TRBJ1-5, with 7 bases identical to TRBD1. Germline CDR1 is KGHSH and CDR2 is LQKENI. Trimming at V came to 1 base and at J to 6 bases, leaving 6 bases not matched to a gene. The CDR3 extends over 15 amino acids. The DNA of the CDR3 is TGTGCCAGCTCACCACGGAGGGACAGACCTCAGCCCCAGCATTTT. Its protein is CASSPRRDRPQPQHF.

V is TRBV6-5 and J is TRBJ1-1; 12 bases agree with TRBD1. The CDR3 sequence is 15 residues long. Germline V gene data show CDR1 as MNHEY and CDR2 as SVGAGI. V shed 4 bases and J 4 bases; nucleotides not matched to a gene: 4. The CDR3, as DNA: TGTGCCAGCAGTTCCGGGACAGGGGGCATCACTGAAGCTTTCTTT. This translates into CASSSGTGGITEAFF.

This rearrangement joins TRBV6-4 to TRBJ2-2, with 9 bases identical to TRBD2. Per the germline V gene, CDR1 is MRHNA and CDR2 is SNTAGT. The CDR3 is 14 amino acids. V lost 10 bases and J lost 2; bases outside the gene matches: 5. Here the CDR3 reads CATRLADNTGELFF. The CDR3 DNA reads as TGTGCCACGAGACTAGCGGATAACACCGGGGAGCTGTTTTTT.

The chain recombines TRBV3-1 (or the pseudogene TRBV3-2) with TRBJ1-2, with D possibly being TRBD1 (5 bases). V lost 2 bases and J lost 5, with 12 bases in between. This CDR3 contains 14 residues. CDR1 is LGHDT and CDR2 is YNNKEL in the germline V gene (reference sequence). The CDR3 spells CASSQSAGSYGYTF. CDR3 nucleotides: TGTGCCAGCAGCCAATCTGCAGGGTCATATGGCTACACCTTC.

The chain combines TRBV10-3 with TRBJ1-5, with a tentative D call TRBD1 (5 bases). V was shortened by 7 bases and J by 2 bases, with 15 bases between the two germline ends. Germline V gene data show CDR1 as ENHRY and CDR2 as SYGVKD. CDR3 length equals 15 residues. In DNA form, the CDR3 reads TGTGCCATCACTTTGGACACCATCCGCAATCAGCCCCAGCATTTT. Translating it yields CAITLDTIRNQPQHF.

The chain employs TRBV3-1 (or the pseudogene TRBV3-2) and TRBJ2-2; D gene uncertain. Germline CDR1 LGHDT, CDR2 YNNKEL (reference sequence). The CDR3 consists of 16 residues. Trimming took off 1 base at V and 0 bases at J, with 9 bases between the two ends. CDR3: CASSQVHAANTGELFF. The CDR3 DNA is TGTGCCAGCAGCCAAGTCCACGCCGCGAACACCGGGGAGCTGTTTTTT.

This sequence joins TRBV13 and TRBJ1-1; perhaps TRBD1 as D (5 bases). The CDR3 contains 15 residues. Germline values: CDR1 PRHDT, CDR2 FYEKMQ (reference sequence). Trimming left V 1 base short and J 4 bases short, with 13 bases between. CDR3 protein: CASSLALGVVTEAFF. The CDR3 DNA is TGTGCCAGCAGCTTAGCGCTGGGGGTGGTCACTGAAGCTTTCTTT.

This clone was picked up a small number of times. The chain recombines TRBV5-1 with TRBJ1-2; 7 nucleotides match TRBD1. After removal of 3 bases from V and 3 bases from J, the junction contained 2 bases not matched to a gene. This CDR3 contains 13 residues. Germline values: CDR1 SGHRS, CDR2 YFSETQ. CDR3 residues: CASSYDRDYGYTF. The DNA of the CDR3 is TGCGCCAGCAGCTACGACAGGGACTATGGCTACACCTTC. Based on the CDR3 plus reference TRBV5-1 and TRBJ1-2, the full variable domain is KAGVTQTPRYLIKTRGQQVTLSCSPISGHRSVSWYQQTPGQGLQFLFEYFSETQRNKGNFPGRFSGRQFSNSRSEMNVSTLELGDSALYLCASSYDRDYGYTFGSGTRLTVV.

This clone was observed many times. CDR3 in amino acids: CASSDSGGADTQYF. CDR3 coding DNA: TGTGCCAGCAGTGACAGCGGGGGGGCAGATACGCAGTATTTT. The rearrangement joins TRBV6-4 to TRBJ2-3; 10 bases match TRBD2. This CDR3 is 14 amino acids long. Per the germline V gene, CDR1 is MRHNA and CDR2 is SNTAGT. V trimming: 2 bases; J trimming: 4 bases; junction bases outside the gene matches: 0.

This rearrangement joins TRBV6-5 to TRBJ2-7; possibly TRBD2 for D (7 bases). Germline-derived CDR1 and CDR2 are MNHEY and SVGAGI. The CDR3 loop spans 15 amino acids. V lost 7 bases and J lost 6, with 22 bases in between. CDR3: CASIPIGGRGGEQYF. The CDR3 DNA is TGTGCCAGCATTCCCATTGGAGGGAGGGGGGGCGAGCAGTACTTC.

This chain uses TRBV15 with TRBJ2-1; 7 nucleotides align to TRBD2. Germline-derived CDR1 and CDR2 are LNHNV and YYDKDF (reference sequence). V trimming: 0 bases; J trimming: 3 bases; junction bases outside the gene matches: 2. The length of the CDR3 is 15 residues. CDR3 region: CATSRDTGGYNEQFF. The CDR3 nucleotides read TGTGCCACCAGCAGAGATACGGGGGGCTACAATGAGCAGTTCTTC. The full variable domain, in which reference TRBV15 and TRBJ2-1 provide the parts outside the CDR3, is DAMVIQNPRYQVTQFGKPVTLSCSQTLNHNVMYWYQQKSSQAPKLLFHYYDKDFNNEADTPDNFQSRRPNTSFCFLDIRSPGLGDTAMYLCATSRDTGGYNEQFFGPGTRLTVL.

The rearrangement joins TRBV9 to TRBJ2-1; D ambiguous. The germline V and J ends were trimmed by 0 bases and 3 bases, with 4 bases remaining between them. The CDR3 sequence is 13 residues long. Germline V lookup: CDR1 SGDLS, CDR2 YYNGEE. The CDR3 coding sequence is TGTGCCAGCAGCGTAGAGAACTACAATGAGCAGTTCTTC. Translated, it gives CASSVENYNEQFF.

This clone showed up just a few times. The chain has TRBV20-1 and TRBJ2-1, with D uncertain. Trimming took off 0 bases at V and 10 bases at J, with 4 bases between the two ends. The CDR3 has 10 residues. CDR1 DFQATT and CDR2 SNEGSKA come from the germline V gene (reference sequence). CDR3: CSARDWEQFF. The CDR3 DNA is TGCAGTGCTAGAGATTGGGAGCAGTTCTTC.

The chain uses TRBV12-1 and TRBJ1-5; the D segment call TRBD1 is taken from the table without a DNA check. TRBV12-1 is described as a pseudogene. The CDR3 covers 15 residues. The CDR3, as DNA: TGTGCCAGCAGCCTTCGTAGACAGAGCAATCAGCCCCAGCATTTT. Translating gives CASSLRRQSNQPQHF.